This T cell receptor beta chain appears in the sequencing data of a study of T-cell reconstitution after alpha-beta-depleted transplantation in children (TCRdb year 2016). Concerning the study at large: T-cell immune reconstitution after TCRalphabeta/CD19-depleted allogeneic hematopoietic cell transplantation in children was quantitatively tracked in the study by means of TCR repertoire profiling.

The library was prepared using PCR. The sequencer listed for this sample is Illumina HiSeq 2500. TCR library preparation used molecular barcoding, with unique molecular identifiers applied to normalize quantification of the TCRbeta repertoire. TCRdb applied fastp at Q25 and MiXCR to the public reads, then kept only in-frame beta chains. One record per CDR3 amino acid sequence lists the most common genes and DNA. Counted in this sample were around 250,000 distinct CDR3 sequences; nearly 10% of them appeared once. The top ten clonotypes cover around a tenth of the sample. Inclusive of the bounding cysteine and phenylalanine, the CDR3 is 14 residues long. This entry keeps only the CDR3 DNA: 42 bases, framed from base 1. Deletion took 8 bases off V and 2 bases off J, with a span of 15 bases between the germline ends. This clonotype appeared a few times. Its specific antigen is unknown. No per-base quality is available; no much larger clone lies one base away.

The receptor comes from a human donor who donated a stem cell graft to a child with SCID. The sequences come from PBMCs from the stem cell graft donor, collected from the stem cell graft. Recombination connected TRBV12-3 or TRBV12-4 to TRBJ2-5; the D gene is perhaps TRBD1, from 5 matching bases. This receptor has the CDR3 CASAPPAGQETQYF. The DNA sequence follows: TGTGCCAGCGCTCCCCCCGCAGGGCAAGAGACCCAGTACTTC.